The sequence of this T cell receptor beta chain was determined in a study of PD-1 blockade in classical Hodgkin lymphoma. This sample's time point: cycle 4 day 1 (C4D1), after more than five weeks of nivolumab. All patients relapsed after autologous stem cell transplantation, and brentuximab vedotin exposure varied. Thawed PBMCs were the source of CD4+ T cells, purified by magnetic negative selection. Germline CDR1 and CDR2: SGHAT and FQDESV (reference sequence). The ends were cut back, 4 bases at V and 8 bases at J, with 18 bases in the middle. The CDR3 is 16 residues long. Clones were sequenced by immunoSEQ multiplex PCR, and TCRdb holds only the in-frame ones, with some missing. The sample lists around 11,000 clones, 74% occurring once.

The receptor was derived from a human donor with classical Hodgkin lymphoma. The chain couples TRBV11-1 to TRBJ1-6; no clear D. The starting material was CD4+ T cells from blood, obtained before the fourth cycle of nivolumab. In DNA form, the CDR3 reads TGTGCCAGCAGCTCCTGGATTCTTGGGCCCCATTCACCCCTCCACTTT. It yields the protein CASSSWILGPHSPLHF.